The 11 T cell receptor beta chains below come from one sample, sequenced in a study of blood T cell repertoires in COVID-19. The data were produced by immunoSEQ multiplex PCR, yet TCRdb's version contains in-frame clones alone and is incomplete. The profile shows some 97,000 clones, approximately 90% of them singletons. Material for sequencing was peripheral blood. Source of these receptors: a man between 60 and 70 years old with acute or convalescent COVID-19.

The CDR3 nucleotides read TGTGCCATCAGTGAGTCGGGCAGAATCCCCGGCCAGGGAGGCTACACCTTC. As protein: CAISESGRIPGQGGYTF. The chain employs TRBV10-3 and TRBJ1-2; weak D call: TRBD1 (5 bases). CDR1 ENHRY and CDR2 SYGVKD come from the germline V gene. This CDR3 spans 17 amino acids. Trimming removed 0 bases at V and 8 bases at J, with 22 bases between.

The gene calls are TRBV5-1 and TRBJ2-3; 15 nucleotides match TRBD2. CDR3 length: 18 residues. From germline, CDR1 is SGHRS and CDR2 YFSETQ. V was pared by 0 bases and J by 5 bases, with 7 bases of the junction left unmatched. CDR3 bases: TGCGCCAGCAGCTTGGCGGGACTAGCGGGAGGAGGCGGAGATACGCAGTATTTT. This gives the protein CASSLAGLAGGGGDTQYF.

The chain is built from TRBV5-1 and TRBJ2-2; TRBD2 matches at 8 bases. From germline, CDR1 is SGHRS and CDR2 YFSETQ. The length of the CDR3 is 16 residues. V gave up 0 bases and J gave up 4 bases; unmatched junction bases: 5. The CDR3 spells CASSLVAGSVTGELFF. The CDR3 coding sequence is TGCGCCAGCAGCTTGGTAGCGGGAAGTGTCACCGGGGAGCTGTTTTTT.

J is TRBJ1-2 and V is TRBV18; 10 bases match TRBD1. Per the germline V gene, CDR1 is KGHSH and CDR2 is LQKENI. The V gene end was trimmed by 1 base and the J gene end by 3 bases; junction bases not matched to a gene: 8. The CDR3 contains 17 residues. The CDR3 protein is CASSPLAKTGGYYGYTF. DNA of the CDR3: TGTGCCAGCTCACCACTGGCTAAGACAGGGGGCTACTATGGCTACACCTTC.

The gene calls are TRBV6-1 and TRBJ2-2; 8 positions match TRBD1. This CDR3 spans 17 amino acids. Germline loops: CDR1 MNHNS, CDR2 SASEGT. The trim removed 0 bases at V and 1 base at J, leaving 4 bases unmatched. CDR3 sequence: CASSEAPGTGNTGELFF. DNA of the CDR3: TGTGCCAGCAGTGAAGCGCCGGGGACAGGGAACACCGGGGAGCTGTTTTTT.

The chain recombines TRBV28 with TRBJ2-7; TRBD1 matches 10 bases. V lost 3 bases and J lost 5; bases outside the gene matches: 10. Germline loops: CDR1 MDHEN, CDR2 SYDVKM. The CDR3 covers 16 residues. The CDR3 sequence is CASSFLMGQGIDEQYF. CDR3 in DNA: TGTGCCAGCAGTTTTTTGATGGGACAGGGGATCGACGAGCAGTACTTC.

The CDR3 DNA follows: TGTGCCACCAGCAGAGATCTAGCGGAGAAGTACTCCTACGAGCAGTACTTC. Translated, it gives CATSRDLAEKYSYEQYF. This chain joins TRBV15 and TRBJ2-7; TRBD2 agrees at 7 bases. Germline V lookup: CDR1 LNHNV, CDR2 YYDKDF (reference sequence). The CDR3 has 17 amino acids. V shed 0 bases and J 0 bases; nucleotides not matched to a gene: 8.

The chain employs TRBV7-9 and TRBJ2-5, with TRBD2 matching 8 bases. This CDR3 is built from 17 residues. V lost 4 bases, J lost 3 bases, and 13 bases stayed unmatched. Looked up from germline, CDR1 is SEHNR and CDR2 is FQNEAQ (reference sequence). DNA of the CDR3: TGTGCCAGCAGCTCCCCAGTGGGAGCGGGAGCAGAAGAGACCCAGTACTTC. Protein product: CASSSPVGAGAEETQYF. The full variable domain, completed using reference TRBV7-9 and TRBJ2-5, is DTGVSQNPRHKITKRGQNVTFRCDPISEHNRLYWYRQTLGQGPEFLTYFQNEAQLEKSRLLSDRFSAERPKGSFSTLEIQRTEQGDSAMYLCASSSPVGAGAEETQYFGPGTRLLVL.

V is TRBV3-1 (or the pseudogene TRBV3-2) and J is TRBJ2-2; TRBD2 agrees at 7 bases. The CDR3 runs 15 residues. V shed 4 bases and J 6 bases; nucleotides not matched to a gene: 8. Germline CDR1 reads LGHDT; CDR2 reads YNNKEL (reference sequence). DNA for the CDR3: TGTGCCAGCAGCCGAACCACTAGCGTCCCCGGGGAGCTGTTTTTT. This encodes CASSRTTSVPGELFF.

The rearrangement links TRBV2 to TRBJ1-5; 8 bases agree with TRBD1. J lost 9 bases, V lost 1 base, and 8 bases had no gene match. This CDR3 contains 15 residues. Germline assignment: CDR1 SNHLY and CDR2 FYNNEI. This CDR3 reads CASSEDPGGYRPQHF. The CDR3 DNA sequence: TGTGCCAGCAGTGAAGACCCAGGGGGCTATAGGCCCCAGCATTTT.

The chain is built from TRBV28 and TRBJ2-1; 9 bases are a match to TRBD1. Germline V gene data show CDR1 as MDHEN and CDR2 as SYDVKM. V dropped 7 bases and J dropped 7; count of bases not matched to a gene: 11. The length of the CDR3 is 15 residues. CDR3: CASKRPGQGNNEQFF. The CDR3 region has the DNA TGTGCCAGCAAAAGACCGGGACAGGGTAATAATGAGCAGTTCTTC.